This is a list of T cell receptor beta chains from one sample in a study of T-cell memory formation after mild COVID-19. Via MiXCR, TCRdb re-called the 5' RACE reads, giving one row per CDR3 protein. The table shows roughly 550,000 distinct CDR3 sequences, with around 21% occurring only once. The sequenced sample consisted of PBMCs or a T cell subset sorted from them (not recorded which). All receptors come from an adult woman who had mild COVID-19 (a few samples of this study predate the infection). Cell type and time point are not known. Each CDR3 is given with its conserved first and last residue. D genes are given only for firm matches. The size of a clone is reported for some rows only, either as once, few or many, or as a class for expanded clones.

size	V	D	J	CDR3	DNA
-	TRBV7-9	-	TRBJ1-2	CASSPRTGSTNYGYTF	TGTGCCAGCAGCCCACGTACAGGGAGCACTAACTATGGCTACACCTTC
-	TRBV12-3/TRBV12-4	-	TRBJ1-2	CASSLAGARGYTF	TGTGCCAGCAGTTTGGCGGGGGCGCGGGGCTACACCTTC
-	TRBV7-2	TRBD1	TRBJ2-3	CASSRQGYSTDTQYF	TGTGCCAGCAGCCGACAGGGCTACAGCACAGATACGCAGTATTTT
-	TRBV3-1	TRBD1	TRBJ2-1	CASRLGTVRYNEQFF	TGTGCCAGCAGGCTTGGGACAGTAAGATACAATGAGCAGTTCTTC
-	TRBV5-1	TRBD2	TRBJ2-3	CASSPLLAGAPDTQYF	TGCGCCAGCAGCCCGCTACTAGCGGGAGCCCCAGATACGCAGTATTTT
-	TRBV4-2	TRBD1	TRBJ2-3	CASSQTGQNTDTQYF	TGTGCCAGCAGCCAAACGGGACAGAACACAGATACGCAGTATTTT
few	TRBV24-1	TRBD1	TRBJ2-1	CATSKTGGGRNEQFF	TGTGCCACCAGCAAGACAGGGGGCGGACGAAATGAGCAGTTCTTC
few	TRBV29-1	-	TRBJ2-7	CSVQDGSVYEQYF	TGCAGCGTCCAGGACGGTTCCGTCTACGAGCAGTACTTC
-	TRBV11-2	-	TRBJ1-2	CASSLDRWGTNYGYTF	TGTGCCAGCAGCTTAGATCGTTGGGGCACCAACTATGGCTACACCTTC
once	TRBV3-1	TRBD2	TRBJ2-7	CASSQGSLAGSYEQYF	TGTGCCAGCAGCCAAGGGTCGCTAGCGGGATCCTACGAGCAGTACTTC
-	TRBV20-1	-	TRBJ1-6	CSASRSPQGEPLHF	TGCAGTGCTTCTAGATCCCCTCAAGGGGAACCCCTCCACTTT
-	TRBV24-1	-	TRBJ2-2	CATSASGTGELFF	TGTGCCACCAGTGCCTCGGGGACCGGGGAGCTGTTTTTT
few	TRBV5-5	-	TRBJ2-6	CASSSAGTGANVLTF	TGTGCCAGCAGCTCGGCCGGAACTGGGGCCAACGTCCTGACTTTC
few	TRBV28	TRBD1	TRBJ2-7	CATETGRGYEQYF	TGTGCCACCGAGACAGGGCGAGGGTACGAGCAGTACTTC
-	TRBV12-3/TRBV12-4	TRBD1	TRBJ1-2	CASSLRGQGVAYYGYTF	TGTGCCAGCAGTTTGAGGGGACAGGGGGTCGCATACTATGGCTACACCTTC
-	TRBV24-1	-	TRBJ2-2	CATSDPWATGELFF	TGTGCCACCAGTGATCCATGGGCCACCGGGGAGCTGTTTTTT
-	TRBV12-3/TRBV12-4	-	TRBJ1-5	CASSFNANQPQHF	TGTGCCAGCAGTTTCAACGCCAATCAGCCCCAGCATTTT
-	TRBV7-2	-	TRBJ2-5	CASSLVTQETQYF	TGTGCCAGCAGCTTAGTCACCCAAGAGACCCAGTACTTC
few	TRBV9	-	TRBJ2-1	CASSVVGNHNEQFF	TGTGCCAGCAGCGTAGTGGGCAACCACAATGAGCAGTTCTTC
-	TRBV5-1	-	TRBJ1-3	CASSLGRFESGNTIYF	TGCGCCAGCAGCTTGGGAAGATTCGAGTCTGGAAACACCATATATTTT
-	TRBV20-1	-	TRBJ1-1	CSAIIRNTEAFF	TGCAGTGCTATCATCAGGAACACTGAAGCTTTCTTT
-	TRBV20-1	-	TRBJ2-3	CSAGTALGTDTQYF	TGCAGTGCCGGGACCGCTTTAGGCACAGATACGCAGTATTTT
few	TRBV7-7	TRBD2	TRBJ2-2	CASSLDPAGDANTGELFF	TGTGCTAGCAGCTTAGATCCAGCGGGGGACGCGAACACCGGGGAGCTGTTTTTT
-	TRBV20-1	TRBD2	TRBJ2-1	CSAFYPSGRMDEQFF	TGCAGTGCCTTCTACCCTAGCGGGAGGATGGATGAGCAGTTCTTC
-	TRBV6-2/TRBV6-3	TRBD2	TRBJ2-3	CASSRPGTSGHTDTQYF	TGTGCCAGCAGCCGTCCCGGGACTAGCGGACACACAGATACGCAGTATTTT